This TCR beta chain is drawn from a study of blood T cell repertoires in COVID-19. Germline CDR1 reads KGHDR; CDR2 reads SFDVKD. The CDR3 contains 17 residues. V shed 4 bases, J shed 2 bases, and the junction held 6 bases outside the gene matches. TCRdb keeps only in-frame clones here, not all; method: immunoSEQ multiplex PCR. The data show approximately 140,000 clones, around 90% seen once. The receptor comes from a woman in her fifties or sixties with acute or convalescent COVID-19. The sequenced sample consisted of peripheral blood. This sequence joins TRBV24-1 and TRBJ2-3, with 12 bases lining up with TRBD2. This CDR3 is CATSDPRTSGDTDTQYF. For the CDR3, the DNA is TGTGCCACCAGTGACCCGCGGACTAGCGGGGACACAGATACGCAGTATTTT.